This TCR beta chain derives from a study of blood T cell repertoires in COVID-19. Looking at the study overall: Acute and convalescent COVID-19 samples came from the United States, Italy and Spain.

There are a few counts of this clone. V shed 2 bases and J shed 4 bases, with 14 bases lying between them. The CDR3 totals 15 residues. CDR1 and CDR2 (germline): KGHSH, LQKENI. Original processing notes: From reference gene primer amplification, estimates of nucleated cell counts were derived. Profiled with immunoSEQ multiplex PCR; TCRdb holds only in-frame clones, not every one. Clone size and V and J calls were adopted from that table, with D and trimming inferred from the DNA. The table shows roughly 140,000 clones, with around 89% occurring only once. The sample taken for sequencing was peripheral blood. The receptor was isolated from a human donor in a cohort sampled during active COVID-19. The V and J genes are TRBV18 and TRBJ1-1; D is perhaps TRBD1 (6 bases). The CDR3 coding sequence is TGTGCCAGCTCACCATTAGGGGGGGTCCGCACTGAAGCTTTCTTT. Its translation: CASSPLGGVRTEAFF.